This T cell receptor (beta chain) was retrieved from a study of T cells expressing NK-cell markers. Study as a whole: Out of eight donors sequenced, seven tested HCMV-seropositive and the remaining one seronegative. Overall study findings and caveats: As a fraction of CD8+ T cells, dominant NKG2C+ clonotypes reached about 1.0-7.5% in six donors.

The CDR3 runs 16 residues. CDR1 SGHRS and CDR2 YFSETQ come from the germline V gene. Points on this clonotype: The antigen remains undetermined.

The TCR beta cDNA came from 5'RACE template switching with UMIs. With the 5' RACE reads reprocessed, TCRdb shows one record per CDR3 protein and no DNA. This table lists around 550,000 distinct CDR3 sequences. This rearrangement joins TRBV5-1 to TRBJ2-1; TCRdb's D gene call, TRBD2, goes unchecked for lack of DNA. This sequence originates from a man between 18 and 35 years old in good health. Sample: blood T cells: a sorted CD56 or NKG2C T cell subset, CD4+ or CD8+ T cells, or bulk PBMC T cells (not recorded which). The CDR3 loop reads CASSLVVADSGNEQFF.